The 30 T cell receptor beta chains presented below share a single source sample, sequenced in a study of T-cell reconstitution after alpha-beta-depleted transplantation in children. Unique molecular identifiers were used in preparing the TCRbeta library. MiXCR, run by TCRdb on the PCR reads, gives a single entry per CDR3 protein. The profile shows 550,000 to 600,000 distinct CDR3 sequences, 20% to 25% of them singletons. The specimen was PBMCs, mostly from graft donor cells, collected 360 days after TCRalphabeta/CD19-depleted stem cell transplant. These receptors all stem from a boy younger than two who had a stem cell transplant for acute myeloid leukemia, so the T cells may come from the graft donor.

This chain joins TRBV6-2 or TRBV6-3 and TRBJ2-1; unclear D gene. Deletions cut 6 bases from V and 3 bases from J, with 15 bases between. The CDR3 spans 15 residues. Germline V gives CDR1 MNHEY, CDR2 SVGEGT. The DNA of the CDR3 is TGTGCCAGCAGCCGCCTTGCGCTTGACTACAATGAGCAGTTCTTC. Translated, it gives CASSRLALDYNEQFF.

This chain joins TRBV6-5 and TRBJ2-5; D possibly corresponds to TRBD2 (6 bases). V was pared by 2 bases and J by 2 bases, with 12 bases between. Germline assignment: CDR1 MNHEY and CDR2 SVGAGI. CDR3 size: 15 residues. The CDR3 here is CASSYGGTPQETQYF. The CDR3 DNA is TGTGCCAGCAGTTACGGCGGGACCCCGCAAGAGACCCAGTACTTC.

In its sample, this clonotype was seen a few times. V is TRBV27 and J is TRBJ2-3, with a possible D match to TRBD1 (5 bases). Germline CDR1 and CDR2: MNHEY and SMNVEV (reference sequence). This CDR3 region has 13 residues. Trimming pared 8 bases from V and 4 bases from J, leaving 13 bases between. This chain's CDR3 is CASRHAGSDTQYF. The CDR3 region has the DNA TGTGCCAGCCGACATGCAGGGTCAGATACGCAGTATTTT.

The sample holds a few counts of this clonotype. The chain is built from TRBV20-1 and TRBJ2-1; 11 bases fit TRBD2. V dropped 6 bases and J dropped 0; count of bases not matched to a gene: 7. The CDR3 extends over 16 amino acids. CDR1 and CDR2 (germline): DFQATT, SNEGSKA (reference sequence). The CDR3 coding sequence is TGCAGTGCCCTAGCGGGGGGATTCAGCTCCTACAATGAGCAGTTCTTC. It translates to CSALAGGFSSYNEQFF.

There are a few counts of this clonotype. Sequence at one end of the junction differs from germline and may be a read error. V gene TRBV20-1 combines with J gene TRBJ2-3; tentative D call: TRBD1 (6 bases). Germline-derived CDR1 and CDR2 are DFQATT and SNEGSKA (reference sequence). The CDR3 length is 11 residues. CDR3 coding DNA: TGCAGTGCTAAAGCAGGGGCCTCCGAGGCCTTT. Translated: CSAKAGASEAF.

The rearrangement links TRBV27 to TRBJ2-7; no clear D. The CDR3 spans 14 residues. CDR1 is MNHEY and CDR2 is SMNVEV in the germline V gene (reference sequence). V was pared by 3 bases and J by 3 bases, with 12 bases between. CDR3: CASSFTVRSYEQYF. The CDR3 nucleotides are TGTGCCAGCAGTTTTACTGTTCGAAGCTACGAGCAGTACTTC.

The V gene is TRBV18, the J gene TRBJ2-5; D not certain. Germline assignment: CDR1 KGHSH and CDR2 LQKENI. The CDR3 loop spans 13 amino acids. V dropped 0 bases and J dropped 4 bases, with 6 bases sitting between them. CDR3: CASSPPVGETQYF. The DNA of the CDR3 is TGTGCCAGCTCACCACCGGTTGGAGAGACCCAGTACTTC.

The rearrangement links TRBV24-1 to TRBJ2-5; the D gene is possibly TRBD1 (6 bases). Germline V gene lookup returns CDR1 KGHDR and CDR2 SFDVKD. The germline V and J ends were trimmed by 0 bases and 3 bases, with 16 bases remaining between them. This CDR3 comprises 17 residues. CDR3 bases: TGTGCCACCAGTGATTTGCGCGACAGGTCCCGAGAAGAGACCCAGTACTTC. It yields the protein CATSDLRDRSREETQYF.

This clonotype was seen a few times. The V and J genes are TRBV12-3 or TRBV12-4 and TRBJ2-3; 7 nucleotides align to TRBD1. The CDR3 is made up of 16 amino acids. The junction had 10 bases not matched to a gene; V was cut back by 4 bases and J by 3 bases. CDR3 residues: CASSSGDSLGTDTQYF. For the CDR3, the DNA is TGTGCCAGCAGTTCCGGGGACAGCTTAGGGACAGATACGCAGTATTTT.

The V call is TRBV20-1, the J call TRBJ1-2; D not certain. There are 11 residues in the CDR3. V was shortened by 7 bases and J by 8 bases, with 14 bases between the two germline ends. CDR1 DFQATT and CDR2 SNEGSKA come from the germline V gene (reference sequence). The CDR3 spells CSGFMGSGYTF. The DNA of the CDR3 is TGCAGTGGTTTCATGGGGTCGGGCTACACCTTC.

The chain has TRBV5-1 and TRBJ2-3; perhaps TRBD2 as D (6 bases). Germline CDR1 is SGHRS and CDR2 is YFSETQ. V was trimmed by 6 bases and J by 1 base, leaving 9 bases between them. This CDR3 contains 13 residues. The CDR3 sequence is CASTWRGTDTQYF. In DNA, the CDR3 is TGCGCCAGCACCTGGAGGGGCACAGATACGCAGTATTTT.

This clonotype has a handful of counts. V is TRBV20-1 and J is TRBJ2-1; 9 bases fit TRBD2. The junction had 9 bases not matched to a gene; V was cut back by 3 bases and J by 9 bases. The CDR3 consists of 14 residues. The germline V gene encodes CDR1 DFQATT and CDR2 SNEGSKA (reference sequence). The CDR3 DNA is TGCAGTGCTAGGCTAGCGGGGAGCATCGGTGAGCAGTTCTTC. Encoded protein: CSARLAGSIGEQFF.

This clonotype has more than one count but fewer than ten. The chain recombines TRBV20-1 with TRBJ1-5; no clear D gene. The CDR3 spans 15 residues. V lost 6 bases to trimming and J lost 0 bases, with 15 bases between them. In germline, CDR1 is DFQATT, CDR2 SNEGSKA (reference sequence). CDR3 in DNA: TGCAGTGCCCTACTAACGGCTTATAGCAATCAGCCCCAGCATTTT. This encodes CSALLTAYSNQPQHF.

The chain uses TRBV27 and TRBJ2-7; D is undetermined. CDR3 size: 14 residues. CDR1 is MNHEY, CDR2 SMNVEV, per germline (reference sequence). V shed 5 bases and J shed 3 bases, with 14 bases lying between them. DNA for the CDR3: TGTGCCAGCAGTCCTGGACGATTTGACTACGAGCAGTACGTC. Protein product: CASSPGRFDYEQYV.

The sample holds a few counts of this clonotype. The V and J genes are TRBV12-3 or TRBV12-4 and TRBJ1-2; TRBD1 agrees at 8 bases. The CDR3 covers 15 residues. V trimming: 5 bases; J trimming: 4 bases; junction bases outside the gene matches: 9. The CDR3 nucleotides are TGTGCCAGCAGTCTCCGGGACAGGATTCTCTATGGCTACACCTTC. This sequence encodes CASSLRDRILYGYTF.

This clonotype turned up a few times. The V call is TRBV20-1, the J call TRBJ2-1; 8 bases agree with TRBD1. In germline, CDR1 is DFQATT, CDR2 SNEGSKA (reference sequence). With 1 base clipped from V and 3 bases from J, the junction kept 8 bases outside the gene matches. The CDR3 extends over 16 amino acids. CDR3 in DNA: TGCAGTGCTAGAGGGCAAAGGACAGGGATCTACAATGAGCAGTTCTTC. Translation: CSARGQRTGIYNEQFF.

This clonotype was observed at least ten times. The rearrangement uses TRBV10-3 and TRBJ2-3; tentatively, D is TRBD2 (6 bases). V lost 5 bases, J lost 2 bases, and 11 bases lay in between. The CDR3 spans 14 residues. CDR1 is ENHRY and CDR2 is SYGVKD in the germline V gene. As DNA, the CDR3 is TGTGCCATCAGTAGGACGGGACTCACAGATACGCAGTATTTT. Translation: CAISRTGLTDTQYF.

V and J are TRBV6-5 and TRBJ2-7; D remains ambiguous. The CDR3 has 16 residues. Germline values: CDR1 MNHEY, CDR2 SVGAGI. Trimming took off 0 bases at V and 2 bases at J, with 14 bases between the two ends. The CDR3 sequence: CASSYSGPLGTYEQYF. CDR3 DNA: TGTGCCAGCAGTTACTCCGGCCCCTTGGGCACCTACGAGCAGTACTTC.

CDR3 sequence: CSARGEGARITDTQYF. CDR3 bases: TGCAGTGCTAGAGGGGAGGGCGCACGGATCACAGATACGCAGTATTTT. The chain carries TRBV20-1 and TRBJ2-3; 7 nucleotides agree with TRBD2. After removal of 1 base from V and 2 bases from J, the junction contained 9 bases not matched to a gene. Germline V gene sequence: CDR1 DFQATT, CDR2 SNEGSKA (reference sequence). The CDR3 extends over 16 amino acids.

The table lists this clonotype with many counts. J is TRBJ2-3 and V is TRBV20-1, with D tentatively TRBD1 or TRBD2 (5 bases each). The ends were cut back, 4 bases at V and 2 bases at J, with 10 bases in the middle. Looked up from germline, CDR1 is DFQATT and CDR2 is SNEGSKA (reference sequence). This CDR3 is built from 13 residues. CDR3 sequence reads: CSATNGATDTQYF. The CDR3 DNA is TGCAGTGCTACTAACGGGGCCACAGATACGCAGTATTTT.

This clonotype was picked up many times. The V call is TRBV12-3 or TRBV12-4, the J call TRBJ2-5; D gene uncertain. V lost 3 bases to trimming and J lost 7 bases, with 9 bases between them. CDR3 length equals 12 residues. The CDR3 spells CASSLGSPTQYF. The DNA for the CDR3 is TGTGCCAGCAGTTTGGGTTCCCCGACCCAGTACTTC.

The chain uses TRBV6-5 and TRBJ1-2; tentatively, D is TRBD1 (5 bases). Germline CDR1 MNHEY, CDR2 SVGAGI. The CDR3 runs to 15 residues. V shed 5 bases and J shed 1 base, with 14 bases lying between them. DNA for the CDR3: TGTGCCAGCAGTCCCCTTCGGACATTTAACTATGGCTACACCTTC. The encoded protein is CASSPLRTFNYGYTF.

Ten or more counts support this clonotype. The rearrangement uses TRBV29-1 and TRBJ1-1; D gene ambiguous. The V end was cut by 5 bases, the J end by 0 bases, with 7 bases between. The CDR3 contains 12 residues. Germline V gene data show CDR1 as SQVTM and CDR2 as ANQGSEA. The CDR3 sequence is CSVPTVNTEAFF. DNA of the CDR3: TGCAGCGTTCCGACCGTGAACACTGAAGCTTTCTTT.

V and J are TRBV6-5 and TRBJ1-2; perhaps TRBD1 as D (5 bases). The V end was cut by 4 bases, the J end by 0 bases, with 12 bases between. Germline V gene sequence: CDR1 MNHEY, CDR2 SVGAGI. This CDR3 spans 15 amino acids. In DNA form, the CDR3 reads TGTGCCAGCAGTTTCCGACAGTCAGCTAACTATGGCTACACCTTC. It yields the protein CASSFRQSANYGYTF.

The chain joins TRBV7-9 to TRBJ1-4; no reliable D call. CDR3 length equals 13 residues. Per germline, CDR1 SEHNR and CDR2 FQNEAQ (reference sequence). V was pared by 6 bases and J by 5 bases, with 10 bases between. The CDR3 region has the DNA TGTGCCAGCAGGAGAGTGACCAATGAAAAACTGTTTTTT. Translating gives CASRRVTNEKLFF. The full variable domain, in which reference TRBV7-9 and TRBJ1-4 provide the parts outside the CDR3, is DTGVSQNPRHKITKRGQNVTFRCDPISEHNRLYWYRQTLGQGPEFLTYFQNEAQLEKSRLLSDRFSAERPKGSFSTLEIQRTEQGDSAMYLCASRRVTNEKLFFGSGTQLSVL.

The sample holds a few counts of this clonotype. The V call is TRBV20-1, the J call TRBJ1-5, with unresolved D. This CDR3 comprises 17 residues. Germline values: CDR1 DFQATT, CDR2 SNEGSKA (reference sequence). Trimming took 0 bases from V and 0 from J, leaving 15 bases between them. The CDR3: CSAREVPERFSNQPQHF. Here the CDR3 DNA reads TGCAGTGCTAGAGAAGTACCCGAACGGTTTAGCAATCAGCCCCAGCATTTT.

This clonotype has a handful of counts. The gene calls are TRBV6-5 and TRBJ2-5; perhaps D is TRBD1 or TRBD2 (5 bases each). Germline V lookup: CDR1 MNHEY, CDR2 SVGAGI. The CDR3 has 15 residues. The ends were cut back, 2 bases at V and 1 base at J, with 11 bases in the middle. CDR3 sequence reads: CASSYRGGIQETQYF. Here the CDR3 DNA reads TGTGCCAGCAGTTACCGGGGCGGAATCCAAGAGACCCAGTACTTC.

This chain links TRBV5-1 with TRBJ2-1; TRBD1 matches at 9 bases. The germline CDR1 and CDR2 sequences are SGHRS and YFSETQ. The CDR3 runs to 15 residues. V lost 4 bases, J lost 5 bases, and 7 bases stayed unmatched. DNA for the CDR3: TGCGCCAGCAGCACCTCCGGGACAGGGAACAATGAGCAGTTCTTC. The encoded protein is CASSTSGTGNNEQFF.

CDR3 nucleotide sequence: TGTGCCAGCAGTTTGGGAGGGGGCATCGCAGATACGCAGTATTTT. Amino acids: CASSLGGGIADTQYF. This rearrangement joins TRBV28 to TRBJ2-3; D possibly uses TRBD1 or TRBD2 (7 bases each). This CDR3 is 15 amino acids long. Looked up from germline, CDR1 is MDHEN and CDR2 is SYDVKM. V was trimmed by 3 bases and J by 4 bases, leaving 14 bases between them.

This clonotype was counted ten times or more. This chain uses TRBV5-1 with TRBJ2-2, with D hard to call. In germline, CDR1 is SGHRS, CDR2 YFSETQ. The CDR3 runs to 15 residues. Between the trimmed V and J ends, which lost 2 bases and 7 bases, there was a span of 15 bases. The CDR3, as DNA: TGCGCCAGCAGCTTAATAGGCAATCCGAACGGGGAGCTGTTTTTT. Translated: CASSLIGNPNGELFF.